The 28 T cell receptor beta chains below come from one sample, sequenced in a study of blood T cell repertoires in COVID-19. TCRdb's copy holds only in-frame clones and misses some; the assay was immunoSEQ multiplex PCR. The sample yields a few hundred thousand clones, about 90% seen once. The sequenced sample consisted of peripheral blood. These receptor sequences come from a woman in her forties with COVID-19, enrolled during active disease.

This chain links TRBV6-5 with TRBJ2-7; TRBD1 matches 11 bases. CDR1 is MNHEY and CDR2 is SVGAGI in the germline V gene. CDR3 length equals 16 residues. J lost 7 bases, V lost 0 bases, and 8 bases had no gene match. Written as DNA, the CDR3 is TGTGCCAGCAGTTACTCGACAGGACAGGGGGCTCGGGAGCAGTACTTC. Protein: CASSYSTGQGAREQYF.

V gene TRBV6-2 or TRBV6-3 combines with J gene TRBJ1-5, with D uncertain. The CDR3 runs to 17 residues. With 4 bases removed from V and 2 bases from J, the gap between germline ends came to 18 bases. CDR1 is MNHEY, CDR2 SVGEGT, per germline. The CDR3 here is CASSSVGGGPGNQPQHF. The CDR3 region has the DNA TGTGCCAGCAGTTCCGTGGGAGGCGGACCTGGCAATCAGCCCCAGCATTTT.

The V gene is TRBV5-4, the J gene TRBJ1-2; D gene ambiguous. Trimming left V 5 bases short and J 4 bases short, with 15 bases between. Germline lookup yields CDR1 SGHNT and CDR2 YYREEE (reference sequence). The CDR3 loop spans 14 amino acids. In nucleotides, the CDR3 is TGTGCCAGCAGTCTTCCCGACTTGGGCTATGGCTACACCTTC. It encodes CASSLPDLGYGYTF.

In its sample, this clone was seen a few times. The chain is built from TRBV30 and TRBJ2-2; D uncertain. The CDR3 extends over 14 amino acids. Trimming pared 1 base from V and 3 bases from J, leaving 9 bases between. Germline V gives CDR1 GTSNPN, CDR2 SVGIG (reference sequence). In DNA, the CDR3 is TGTGCCTGGAGTGAGACAAGGTACACCGGGGAGCTGTTTTTT. This codes for CAWSETRYTGELFF.

This clone was observed once. Other DNA sequences in this sample translate to the same CDR3. This chain joins TRBV6-6 and TRBJ2-7; perhaps TRBD1 as D (5 bases). The CDR3 has 14 amino acids. CDR1 is MNHNY and CDR2 is SVGAGI in the germline V gene (reference sequence). V lost 0 bases to trimming and J lost 3 bases, with 9 bases between them. DNA of the CDR3: TGTGCCAGCAGTTACTCAAGGGGTGGCTACGAGCAGTACTTC. Translated, it gives CASSYSRGGYEQYF.

Details on this clone: The sample has other DNA sequences that encode this CDR3 too. The chain couples TRBV19 to TRBJ2-1; 9 nucleotides agree with TRBD1. From germline, CDR1 is LNHDA and CDR2 SQIVND (reference sequence). The CDR3 is 14 residues long. The V segment lost 3 bases and the J segment 4 bases; nucleotides outside the gene matches: 1. CDR3 residues: CASSIGTGYNEQFF. The CDR3 DNA reads as TGTGCCAGTAGTATCGGGACAGGGTACAATGAGCAGTTCTTC.

This clone was counted once. The V call is TRBV9, the J call TRBJ2-1, with 7 bases identical to TRBD1. The CDR3 is 16 residues long. Trimming removed 2 bases from V and 0 bases from J; junction bases left unmatched: 5. The germline gives CDR1 SGDLS, CDR2 YYNGEE. The CDR3 protein is CASSVLPGGSYNEQFF. In nucleotides, the CDR3 is TGTGCCAGCAGCGTCCTTCCAGGGGGCTCCTACAATGAGCAGTTCTTC. Complete variable domain (other parts from reference TRBV9 and TRBJ2-1): DSGVTQTPKHLITATGQRVTLRCSPRSGDLSVYWYQQSLDQGLQFLIQYYNGEERAKGNILERFSAQQFPDLHSELNLSSLELGDSALYFCASSVLPGGSYNEQFFGPGTRLTVL.

CDR3 nucleotides: TGTGCCAGCAGTGACGTCAGGGAGACCCAGTACTTC. It is translated as CASSDVRETQYF. The chain joins TRBV6-1 to TRBJ2-5, with D unresolved. The CDR3 contains 12 residues. In germline, CDR1 is MNHNS, CDR2 SASEGT. Trimming cost V 3 bases and J 5 bases, with 7 bases left between them.

Written as DNA, the CDR3 is TGTGCCACCAGCCCAGGAGGGGGCGAGTGGGGGGAGCTGTTTTTT. Protein sequence: CATSPGGGEWGELFF. V usage is TRBV24-1 and J usage is TRBJ2-2; a possible D gene is TRBD1 (7 bases). Trimming took off 7 bases at V and 8 bases at J, with 19 bases between the two ends. The length of the CDR3 is 15 residues. Germline CDR1 is KGHDR and CDR2 is SFDVKD.

The V and J genes are TRBV5-1 and TRBJ2-3; TRBD2 matches at 11 bases. Germline CDR1 is SGHRS and CDR2 is YFSETQ. J gave up 6 bases and V 4 bases, and 7 bases lay outside the gene matches. CDR3 length: 15 amino acids. Written as DNA, the CDR3 is TGCGCCAGCAGCGACGGTAGCGGGGGGGAGGATACGCAGTATTTT. Translating it yields CASSDGSGGEDTQYF.

This sequence joins TRBV2 and TRBJ1-4; D not certain. The V and J ends lost 6 bases and 6 bases respectively, with 5 bases between them. From germline, CDR1 is SNHLY and CDR2 FYNNEI. CDR3 size: 11 residues. Here the CDR3 reads CASRYYEKLFF. The CDR3 nucleotides are TGTGCCAGCAGATATTATGAAAAACTGTTTTTT.

The chain employs TRBV9 and TRBJ2-1; TRBD1 agrees at 8 bases. The CDR3 runs 15 residues. The germline CDR1 and CDR2 sequences are SGDLS and YYNGEE. The junction had 3 bases not matched to a gene; V was cut back by 0 bases and J by 4 bases. CDR3 sequence: CASSVGGQVYNEQFF. For the CDR3, the DNA is TGTGCCAGCAGCGTAGGGGGACAGGTATACAATGAGCAGTTCTTC.

This clone has only one observation. This sequence joins TRBV12-5 and TRBJ2-5, with 10 bases that match TRBD1. The CDR3 is 17 amino acids. The germline gives CDR1 LGHNT, CDR2 FRNRAP. V lost 0 bases to trimming and J lost 3 bases; unmatched junction nucleotides: 7. CDR3 amino acids: CASGLVRWDRGEETQYF. Here the CDR3 DNA reads TGTGCTAGTGGTTTGGTACGATGGGACAGGGGCGAAGAGACCCAGTACTTC.

The chain employs TRBV7-2 and TRBJ2-2; 9 nucleotides align to TRBD1. V was clipped by 5 bases and J by 5 bases; unmatched bases: 9. The germline V gene has CDR1 SGHTA and CDR2 FQGNSA. The CDR3 totals 16 residues. In nucleotides, the CDR3 is TGTGCCAGCAGCCCCCTCAGGACAGGGGAGACCGGGGAGCTGTTTTTT. It translates to CASSPLRTGETGELFF.

This clone was seen just once. This chain joins TRBV27 and TRBJ1-5, with D tentatively TRBD1 (5 bases). Trimming left V 3 bases short and J 4 bases short, with 10 bases between. The germline V gene encodes CDR1 MNHEY and CDR2 SMNVEV (reference sequence). There are 14 residues in the CDR3. CDR3 in DNA: TGTGCCAGCAGTTTTAGTACAGGTAATCAGCCCCAGCATTTT. Translated, it gives CASSFSTGNQPQHF.

This chain uses TRBV2 with TRBJ1-3, with no clear D. CDR3 length: 14 amino acids. The germline gives CDR1 SNHLY, CDR2 FYNNEI. Trimming left V 6 bases short and J 4 bases short, with 13 bases between. This CDR3 is CASRVAGSGNTIYF. As DNA, the CDR3 is TGTGCCAGCAGGGTCGCGGGGTCAGGAAACACCATATATTTT.

V is TRBV6-2 or TRBV6-3 and J is TRBJ2-5; 9 nucleotides align to TRBD1. CDR3 length: 15 residues. The trim removed 4 bases at V and 5 bases at J, leaving 8 bases unmatched. Germline CDR1 reads MNHEY; CDR2 reads SVGEGT. CDR3 in amino acids: CASSSIQGAGETQYF. The CDR3 nucleotides read TGTGCCAGCAGTTCTATACAGGGGGCCGGGGAGACCCAGTACTTC.

The chain has TRBV6-4 and TRBJ1-1; 7 bases fit TRBD1. With 7 bases clipped from V and 5 bases from J, the junction kept 10 bases outside the gene matches. Germline assignment: CDR1 MRHNA and CDR2 SNTAGT. The length of the CDR3 is 14 residues. The CDR3 bases are TGTGCCAGCATCGAGATCCCGGGACAGACTGAAGCTTTCTTT. Translating gives CASIEIPGQTEAFF.

This chain links TRBV2 with TRBJ1-6; D remains ambiguous. The germline gives CDR1 SNHLY, CDR2 FYNNEI. The germline V and J ends were trimmed by 3 bases and 3 bases, with 6 bases remaining between them. There are 14 residues in the CDR3. CDR3 loop: CASSEGFYNSPLHF. Here the CDR3 DNA reads TGTGCCAGCAGTGAGGGCTTCTATAATTCACCCCTCCACTTT.

V usage is TRBV7-3 and J usage is TRBJ2-3; TRBD2 aligns across 11 bases. The V and J ends lost 5 bases and 5 bases, in that order; junction bases with no gene match: 6. Germline V gene sequence: CDR1 SGHTA, CDR2 FQGTGA. This CDR3 is 15 amino acids long. The CDR3 sequence: CASSRSGGARDTQYF. CDR3 sequence (DNA): TGTGCCAGCAGCCGTAGCGGGGGGGCCAGAGATACGCAGTATTTT.

The chain combines TRBV4-2 with TRBJ1-2, with D uncertain. There are 15 residues in the CDR3. Trimming removed 0 bases from V and 3 bases from J, with 11 bases in between. CDR1 LGHNA and CDR2 YNFKEQ come from the germline V gene. CDR3 sequence reads: CASSQDRASHYGYTF. The CDR3 region has the DNA TGTGCCAGCAGCCAAGATAGAGCATCCCACTATGGCTACACCTTC.

This chain links TRBV18 with TRBJ2-2, with 7 bases that match TRBD1. The length of the CDR3 is 16 residues. With 3 bases clipped from V and 4 bases from J, the junction kept 8 bases outside the gene matches. The germline gives CDR1 KGHSH, CDR2 LQKENI. CDR3 sequence (DNA): TGTGCCAGCTCACCTGCGACAGGGTTTGGCACCGGGGAGCTGTTTTTT. Translated, it gives CASSPATGFGTGELFF.

This clone was counted only a few times. This sequence joins TRBV5-6 and TRBJ2-7; D may be TRBD2 (6 bases). The CDR3 has 14 amino acids. Germline V gives CDR1 SGHDT, CDR2 YYEEEE. The V end was cut by 0 bases, the J end by 2 bases, with 9 bases between. CDR3 nucleotide sequence: TGTGCCAGCAGCTTGGGCGGGGTCCCCTACGAGCAGTACTTC. It specifies CASSLGGVPYEQYF.

This sequence joins TRBV19 and TRBJ2-5, with D uncertain. V was cut by 8 bases and J by 5 bases, with 15 bases left in between. In germline, CDR1 is LNHDA, CDR2 SQIVND (reference sequence). CDR3 length: 13 amino acids. The DNA of the CDR3 is TGTGCCAGTGCAGCTAGTCGGGTGGAGACCCAGTACTTC. Translated, it gives CASAASRVETQYF.

The chain combines TRBV5-4 with TRBJ1-2, with 8 bases matching TRBD1. CDR3 length: 16 amino acids. The J segment lost 4 bases and the V segment lost 1 base, leaving 9 bases of the junction unmatched. Germline V gene sequence: CDR1 SGHNT, CDR2 YYREEE (reference sequence). CDR3 loop: CASSLPPGQAIYGYTF. The CDR3 DNA is TGTGCCAGCAGCTTGCCCCCGGGACAGGCGATCTATGGCTACACCTTC.

The V gene is TRBV2, the J gene TRBJ1-6; 8 nucleotides line up with TRBD1. CDR1 and CDR2 from the germline V gene are SNHLY and FYNNEI. Trimming at V came to 3 bases and at J to 14 bases, leaving 9 bases not matched to a gene. This CDR3 contains 14 residues. The CDR3 DNA reads TGTGCCAGCAGTGAGCAGGGGGCGGCGATTACCCTCCACTTT. Its translation: CASSEQGAAITLHF.

This chain uses TRBV7-3 with TRBJ2-2, with TRBD1 identical over 8 bases. The CDR3 sequence is 14 residues long. V was pared by 5 bases and J by 6 bases, with 5 bases of the junction left unmatched. Germline V gene lookup returns CDR1 SGHTA and CDR2 FQGTGA. DNA of the CDR3: TGTGCCAGCAGCGGGCAGGGGGCCCCCGGGGAGCTGTTTTTT. It encodes CASSGQGAPGELFF.

The V and J genes are TRBV28 and TRBJ1-6; 9 bases map to TRBD1. The germline gives CDR1 MDHEN, CDR2 SYDVKM. The J segment lost 10 bases and the V segment lost 7 bases, leaving 8 bases of the junction unmatched. CDR3 length equals 14 residues. The CDR3 sequence: CASTYPGQGSPLHF. CDR3 nucleotide sequence: TGTGCCAGCACTTACCCGGGACAGGGATCACCCCTCCACTTT.